These 17 T cell receptor beta chains were sequenced from one sample in a study of human T cells and chemical hapten exposure (dated by TCRdb to 2020 to 2022). The sample's time point label, decoded: patch test 1, 2 weeks after DPC sensitization. What the treatment or condition label conveys for this sample: therapeutic diphenylcyclopropenone sensitization with weekly scalp DPC. The library relied on RACE. For sequencing, a NextSeq 500 was employed. TCRdb itself trimmed the public reads at Q25 with fastp, ran MiXCR and retained productive beta chains. Entries are consolidated by CDR3 protein sequence, retaining the most common genes and DNA. Here the sample has around 340,000 distinct CDR3 sequences; under 9% occur a single time. 8.4% of the sample is held by the ten biggest clonotypes. Sequenced here: whole blood, sampled in connection with sensitization to the hapten diphenylcyclopropenone (DPC). These receptor sequences come from a woman between 18 and 29 years old with alopecia areata. Some clones in this sample may be carry-over from other donors' samples.

V and J are TRBV5-6 and TRBJ2-7, with 8 bases fitting TRBD2. With V trimmed by 1 base and J by 3 bases, 6 bases remained unmatched. The germline V gene encodes CDR1 SGHDT and CDR2 YYEEEE. The CDR3 is made up of 15 amino acids. This chain's CDR3 is CASSLRAGGNYEQYF. The CDR3 bases are TGTGCCAGCAGCTTGCGGGCGGGGGGTAACTACGAGCAGTACTTC.

This clonotype appeared many times. CDR3 bases: TGTGCCAGCAGCTTCGACTACAGGGGGCAAAAAGATACGCAGTATTTT. Translating gives CASSFDYRGQKDTQYF. The rearrangement links TRBV7-6 to TRBJ2-3, with 9 bases lining up with TRBD1. The CDR3 is 16 residues long. The germline V gene encodes CDR1 SGHVS and CDR2 FNYEAQ. Trimming at V came to 3 bases and at J to 5 bases, leaving 9 bases not matched to a gene.

The chain links TRBV7-8 to TRBJ1-3; 8 positions match TRBD1. Germline trimming cut 5 bases from V and 1 base from J; bases unmatched to any gene: 7. CDR3 length: 16 amino acids. Germline V gives CDR1 SGHVS, CDR2 FQNEAQ. In nucleotides, the CDR3 is TGTGCCAGCAGCGCCGGACAGGGCCAGTCTGGAAACACCATATATTTT. Its protein is CASSAGQGQSGNTIYF.

The chain carries TRBV21-1 and TRBJ2-7; the table's D call of TRBD1 was not tested on the DNA. TRBV21-1 is termed a pseudogene. This CDR3 comprises 16 residues. CDR3 in amino acids: CASSKGMTGDTYEQYF. The CDR3 DNA reads TGTGCCAGCAGCAAAGGGATGACAGGGGATACCTACGAGCAGTACTTC.

The CDR3 DNA follows: TGTGCCTGCACCGAGGGACAACCCTGGAACACTGAAGCTTTCTTT. As protein: CACTEGQPWNTEAFF. The J gene is TRBJ1-1, the V gene TRBV18; D perhaps matches TRBD1 (6 bases). The CDR3 contains 15 residues. Germline V gene data show CDR1 as KGHSH and CDR2 as LQKENI. V was clipped by 11 bases and J by 1 base, with 20 bases between them.

Many counts were recorded for this clonotype. This chain uses TRBV4-1 with TRBJ2-4, with 8 bases matching TRBD1. The length of the CDR3 is 16 residues. The ends lost 4 bases at V and 1 base at J; junction bases unmatched: 6. Germline V CDR1 and CDR2: MGHRA, YSYEKL. Here the CDR3 DNA reads TGCGCCAGCAGCCGCGGACAGGGTGAGGCCAAAAACATTCAGTACTTC. The encoded protein is CASSRGQGEAKNIQYF.

In its sample, this clonotype was seen many times. The CDR3 bases are TGCAGCGTTGTCCACAACTATGGCTACACCTTC. Protein product: CSVVHNYGYTF. The genes are TRBV29-1 and TRBJ1-2; unclear D gene. Trimming pared 4 bases from V and 2 bases from J, leaving 5 bases between. The germline gives CDR1 SQVTM, CDR2 ANQGSEA. The CDR3 runs 11 residues.

In this sample, this clonotype turned up a few times. V usage is TRBV29-1 and J usage is TRBJ1-1; 7 bases are a match to TRBD1. The CDR3 sequence is 14 residues long. The V gene end was trimmed by 4 bases and the J gene end by 2 bases; junction bases not matched to a gene: 7. CDR1 is SQVTM, CDR2 ANQGSEA, per germline. The CDR3 nucleotides read TGCAGCGTTGGGACGACAGGGCCTAACACTGAAGCTTTCTTT. Its protein product is CSVGTTGPNTEAFF.

This clonotype was detected a few times. The chain links TRBV7-9 to TRBJ1-2; D possibly corresponds to TRBD1 (5 bases). Looked up from germline, CDR1 is SEHNR and CDR2 is FQNEAQ (reference sequence). V lost 8 bases and J lost 8, with 12 bases in between. The CDR3 consists of 11 residues. The CDR3 spells CASPKRGGYTF. The DNA of the CDR3 is TGTGCCAGCCCCAAACGGGGGGGCTACACCTTC.

This clonotype occurred a few times. V gene TRBV20-1 combines with J gene TRBJ2-3, with D maybe TRBD1 (6 bases). Trimming took off 3 bases at V and 2 bases at J, with 15 bases between the two ends. This CDR3 comprises 15 residues. Germline V lookup: CDR1 DFQATT, CDR2 SNEGSKA (reference sequence). The CDR3 DNA reads as TGCAGTGCTAGCTTCCCAGGGGACCTCACAGATACGCAGTATTTT. It codes for CSASFPGDLTDTQYF.

The chain couples TRBV7-6 to TRBJ2-2; weak D call: TRBD1 (5 bases). Trimming removed 4 bases from V and 6 bases from J, with 18 bases in between. The CDR3 sequence is 16 residues long. CDR1 SGHVS and CDR2 FNYEAQ come from the germline V gene. CDR3 sequence reads: CASSSSQGIEAGELFF. CDR3 coding DNA: TGTGCCAGCAGCTCCTCCCAGGGAATCGAGGCCGGGGAGCTGTTTTTT.

The CDR3 spells CASSQTGSNYGYTF. CDR3 coding DNA: TGCGCCAGCAGCCAAACCGGATCTAACTATGGCTACACCTTC. This rearrangement joins TRBV5-1 to TRBJ1-2; D gene ambiguous. V was shortened by 4 bases and J by 0 bases, with 10 bases between the two germline ends. Germline V CDR1 and CDR2: SGHRS, YFSETQ. The CDR3 has 14 amino acids.

The chain links TRBV6-5 to TRBJ2-7, with 7 nucleotides matching TRBD2. V trimming: 2 bases; J trimming: 5 bases; junction bases outside the gene matches: 6. Germline CDR1 is MNHEY and CDR2 is SVGAGI. The CDR3 length is 14 residues. The CDR3 is CASSYRGGRNEQYF. CDR3 sequence (DNA): TGTGCCAGCAGTTACAGGGGAGGGAGAAACGAGCAGTACTTC.

This clonotype was seen many times. This chain links TRBV4-2 with TRBJ2-5; no clear D. V was trimmed by 4 bases and J by 0 bases, leaving 15 bases between them. The V gene's germline CDR1 is LGHNA and CDR2 YNFKEQ. This CDR3 contains 16 residues. Here the CDR3 reads CASSPHGPGYQETQYF. The CDR3 nucleotides read TGTGCCAGCAGCCCGCATGGCCCAGGTTACCAAGAGACCCAGTACTTC.

This clonotype was found a few times. The chain links TRBV13 to TRBJ2-5; D is ambiguous. This CDR3 spans 13 amino acids. Germline values: CDR1 PRHDT, CDR2 FYEKMQ (reference sequence). Between the trimmed V and J ends, which lost 6 bases and 4 bases, there was a span of 12 bases. The CDR3 sequence is CASSSRERETQYF. In nucleotides, the CDR3 is TGTGCCAGCAGTTCTAGGGAACGAGAGACCCAGTACTTC. Based on the CDR3 plus reference TRBV13 and TRBJ2-5, the full variable domain is AAGVIQSPRHLIKEKRETATLKCYPIPRHDTVYWYQQGPGQDPQFLISFYEKMQSDKGSIPDRFSAQQFSDYHSELNMSSLELGDSALYFCASSSRERETQYFGPGTRLLVL.

This chain connects TRBV4-3 to TRBJ1-2; a possible D gene is TRBD1 (6 bases). Trimming stripped 3 bases from V and 0 bases from J, with 11 bases between. Germline lookup yields CDR1 LGHNA and CDR2 YSLEER. The CDR3 runs 15 residues. CDR3 residues: CASSHVQGTNYGYTF. The CDR3 nucleotides read TGCGCCAGCAGCCACGTCCAGGGGACTAACTATGGCTACACCTTC.

V usage is TRBV5-1 and J usage is TRBJ1-5; D is unresolved. The CDR3 covers 15 residues. V was trimmed by 4 bases and J by 8 bases, leaving 19 bases between them. Germline V lookup: CDR1 SGHRS, CDR2 YFSETQ. CDR3 loop: CASSRRTAFLKPQHF. In DNA form, the CDR3 reads TGCGCCAGCAGCCGACGGACCGCTTTTTTAAAGCCCCAGCATTTT.